Below are 25 T cell receptor beta chains sequenced from a single sample in a study of early T cells in non-severe SARS-CoV-2 infection. MiXCR was run by TCRdb on the 5' RACE reads, yielding one entry per CDR3 protein. The table has around 27,000 distinct CDR3 sequences, around 4.2% seen once. Sequences were obtained from whole blood. The receptors here all came from an adult who was a healthcare worker with PCR-confirmed SARS-CoV-2 infection or an uninfected control (not recorded which).

This clonotype was observed at least ten times. The genes are TRBV7-2 and TRBJ1-2; 7 positions match TRBD1. The germline V gene encodes CDR1 SGHTA and CDR2 FQGNSA. Germline trimming cut 3 bases from V and 7 bases from J; bases unmatched to any gene: 14. The CDR3 contains 16 residues. The CDR3 nucleotides read TGTGCCAGCAGCTTGCAGGGGGGACAGCCGGAAGTTGGCTACACCTTC. Protein product: CASSLQGGQPEVGYTF.

This clonotype has ten or more counts. The chain has TRBV10-2 and TRBJ1-2; possible D gene TRBD1, 6 bases. Trimming pared 1 base from V and 8 bases from J, leaving 8 bases between. The CDR3 spans 12 residues. Germline CDR1 is WSHSY and CDR2 is SAAADI. DNA of the CDR3: TGCGCCAGCAGTGAGTGGGGGCTGGGCTACACCTTC. This translates into CASSEWGLGYTF.

Ten or more counts support this clonotype. The CDR3 region is CASSLQTGEQYF. The DNA of the CDR3 is TGTGCCAGCAGCTTACAGACGGGCGAGCAGTACTTC. This rearrangement joins TRBV11-2 to TRBJ2-7; D unclear. The germline gives CDR1 SGHAT, CDR2 FQNNGV. The V gene lost 2 bases and the J gene lost 6 bases, with 8 bases spanning the gap. This CDR3 region has 12 residues. The variable domain in full, with the rest retrieved from reference TRBV11-2 and TRBJ2-7, is EAGVAQSPRYKIIEKRQSVAFWCNPISGHATLYWYQQILGQGPKLLIQFQNNGVVDDSQLPKDRFSAERLKGVDSTLKIQPAKLEDSAVYLCASSLQTGEQYFGPGTRLTVT.

The sample holds many counts of this clonotype. The V gene is TRBV3-1, the J gene TRBJ1-1; 8 nucleotides align to TRBD1. The trim removed 3 bases at V and 8 bases at J, leaving 5 bases unmatched. Germline V gene lookup returns CDR1 LGHDT and CDR2 YNNKEL (reference sequence). The CDR3 extends over 13 amino acids. The CDR3 protein is CASSHPGTGEAFF. The DNA of the CDR3 is TGTGCCAGCAGCCACCCCGGGACAGGAGAAGCTTTCTTT.

In this sample, this clonotype turned up many times. This chain links TRBV4-1 with TRBJ2-3, with D perhaps given as TRBD1 or TRBD2 (5 bases each). With 4 bases removed from V and 3 bases from J, the gap between germline ends came to 17 bases. Per the germline V gene, CDR1 is MGHRA and CDR2 is YSYEKL. CDR3 length: 16 residues. In nucleotides, the CDR3 is TGCGCCAGCAGCCCTCCTAGAGGGGTAGAAACAGATACGCAGTATTTT. Translated: CASSPPRGVETDTQYF.

The sample holds a few counts of this clonotype. CDR3 nucleotide sequence: TGTGCCAGCAGCCCCCAACCGGGGACCGGGGAGCTGTTTTTT. Residues: CASSPQPGTGELFF. The chain couples TRBV7-2 to TRBJ2-2; D is perhaps TRBD2 (5 bases). CDR3 size: 14 residues. CDR1 is SGHTA and CDR2 is FQGNSA in the germline V gene. The V and J ends lost 5 bases and 5 bases respectively, with 12 bases between them.

This sequence joins TRBV5-1 and TRBJ2-1; 14 bases are shared with TRBD2. The germline gives CDR1 SGHRS, CDR2 YFSETQ. Trimming at V came to 7 bases and at J to 5 bases, leaving 11 bases not matched to a gene. The CDR3 extends over 17 amino acids. CDR3: CASLRTSGRLEHNEQFF. The CDR3 coding sequence is TGCGCCAGCCTGAGGACTAGCGGGAGGCTCGAGCACAATGAGCAGTTCTTC.

In its sample, this clonotype was seen many times. The chain combines TRBV20-1 with TRBJ2-2; the D is unclear. The CDR3 consists of 16 residues. The germline V gene has CDR1 DFQATT and CDR2 SNEGSKA (reference sequence). Trimming took 0 bases from V and 0 from J, leaving 11 bases between them. The CDR3 nucleotides read TGCAGTGCTAGAGATCACGGTAGTGCGAACACCGGGGAGCTGTTTTTT. Residues: CSARDHGSANTGELFF.

This clonotype was counted between two and nine times. This chain joins TRBV2 and TRBJ2-4, with D perhaps TRBD1 (5 bases). V lost 4 bases and J lost 6, with 13 bases in between. Germline CDR1 is SNHLY and CDR2 is FYNNEI. The CDR3 runs to 14 residues. DNA of the CDR3: TGTGCCAGCAGTGGAAGGGGTGACAGAAACATTCAGTACTTC. It codes for CASSGRGDRNIQYF.

This clonotype was recorded at least ten times. V and J are TRBV29-1 and TRBJ2-1, with 8 positions matching TRBD2. The trim removed 7 bases at V and 6 bases at J, leaving 14 bases unmatched. CDR1 and CDR2 from the germline V gene are SQVTM and ANQGSEA. The length of the CDR3 is 15 residues. The CDR3 nucleotides are TGCAGCGGACGACTAGGGGCGCTAGCGGGCAATGAGCAGTTCTTC. This codes for CSGRLGALAGNEQFF.

The table lists this clonotype with many counts. V and J are TRBV5-1 and TRBJ2-2, with D hard to call. CDR1 is SGHRS, CDR2 YFSETQ, per germline. This CDR3 has 13 amino acids. The V end lost 4 bases, the J end lost 5 bases, and 9 bases lay between the germline ends. The CDR3 DNA reads TGCGCCAGCAGCGCCACTGCGACCGGGGAGCTGTTTTTT. Translated, it gives CASSATATGELFF.

This clonotype was picked up many times. This sequence joins TRBV6-2 or TRBV6-3 and TRBJ1-2; possibly TRBD1 for D (5 bases). The V and J ends lost 7 bases and 1 base respectively, with 16 bases between them. CDR1 and CDR2 (germline): MNHEY, SVGEGT. This CDR3 region has 15 residues. The CDR3 DNA follows: TGTGCCAGCATGCGCCTGTCAGGGAGTAACTATGGCTACACCTTC. Translated, it gives CASMRLSGSNYGYTF.

This clonotype was seen ten or more times. The J gene is TRBJ2-5, the V gene TRBV29-1; 8 nucleotides align to TRBD1. This CDR3 comprises 13 residues. V lost 3 bases to trimming and J lost 2 bases; unmatched junction nucleotides: 2. Germline CDR1 SQVTM, CDR2 ANQGSEA. CDR3 bases: TGCAGCGTTGACGGACAGGGACAAGAGACCCAGTACTTC. Its translation is CSVDGQGQETQYF.

In this sample, this clonotype turned up a few times. The chain carries TRBV7-9 and TRBJ1-4; D gene uncertain. V was pared by 11 bases and J by 0 bases, with 13 bases between. The CDR3 contains 14 residues. CDR1 and CDR2 from the germline V gene are SEHNR and FQNEAQ (reference sequence). CDR3 nucleotide sequence: TGTGCCTCCCAAGGACTCGCAACTAATGAAAAACTGTTTTTT. Translated, it gives CASQGLATNEKLFF. Complete variable domain (other parts from reference TRBV7-9 and TRBJ1-4): DTGVSQNPRHKITKRGQNVTFRCDPISEHNRLYWYRQTLGQGPEFLTYFQNEAQLEKSRLLSDRFSAERPKGSFSTLEIQRTEQGDSAMYLCASQGLATNEKLFFGSGTQLSVL.

This clonotype was seen ten or more times. The chain couples TRBV6-4 to TRBJ2-2, with TRBD2 matching 10 bases. The germline V gene encodes CDR1 MRHNA and CDR2 SNTAGT. CDR3 length equals 15 residues. V was clipped by 9 bases and J by 4 bases; unmatched bases: 8. CDR3 sequence: CASRTASGSTGELFF. The DNA for the CDR3 is TGTGCCAGTCGGACGGCTAGCGGGAGCACCGGGGAGCTGTTTTTT.

This clonotype was picked up many times. This chain uses TRBV5-1 with TRBJ1-1; D uncertain. CDR1 is SGHRS, CDR2 YFSETQ, per germline. The length of the CDR3 is 12 residues. The V and J ends lost 0 bases and 7 bases respectively, with 7 bases between them. The CDR3 nucleotides read TGCGCCAGCAGCTTGGAACGGGGTGAAGCTTTCTTT. It specifies CASSLERGEAFF. Looking up the rest from reference TRBV5-1 and TRBJ1-1 gives the full variable domain: KAGVTQTPRYLIKTRGQQVTLSCSPISGHRSVSWYQQTPGQGLQFLFEYFSETQRNKGNFPGRFSGRQFSNSRSEMNVSTLELGDSALYLCASSLERGEAFFGQGTRLTVV.

The rearrangement uses TRBV3-1 and TRBJ2-4; D gene unclear. Trimming shortened V by 4 bases and J by 2 bases, and 12 bases separated the two germline ends. CDR1 is LGHDT and CDR2 is YNNKEL in the germline V gene (reference sequence). The CDR3 consists of 15 residues. As DNA, the CDR3 is TGTGCCAGCAGCCGAGACGTCTTAACCAAAAACATTCAGTACTTC. Its protein product is CASSRDVLTKNIQYF.

In this sample, this clonotype turned up many times. The rearrangement joins TRBV20-1 to TRBJ2-5, with a possible D match to TRBD2 (5 bases). CDR3 length: 13 residues. Germline V lookup: CDR1 DFQATT, CDR2 SNEGSKA (reference sequence). The V gene lost 6 bases and the J gene lost 2 bases, with 13 bases spanning the gap. DNA for the CDR3: TGCAGTGCCGCCGGGATTTTTCAAGAGACCCAGTACTTC. The encoded protein is CSAAGIFQETQYF.

This clonotype has a count of ten or more. The chain has TRBV7-8 and TRBJ1-4; D gene uncertain. Looked up from germline, CDR1 is SGHVS and CDR2 is FQNEAQ. V was trimmed by 1 base and J by 7 bases, leaving 13 bases between them. The CDR3 is made up of 15 amino acids. CDR3 loop: CASSLDPNSIEKLFF. The CDR3 DNA reads TGTGCCAGCAGCTTAGATCCCAATTCGATTGAAAAACTGTTTTTT.

Ten or more counts support this clonotype. This chain connects TRBV27 to TRBJ1-4, with 10 bases aligning to TRBD1. This CDR3 has 16 residues. Germline loops: CDR1 MNHEY, CDR2 SMNVEV (reference sequence). Trimming at V came to 5 bases and at J to 7 bases, leaving 10 bases not matched to a gene. In nucleotides, the CDR3 is TGTGCCAGCAGTCCGGGACAGGGGACGCCGCGTGAAAAACTGTTTTTT. It encodes CASSPGQGTPREKLFF.

This clonotype was picked up many times. The J gene is TRBJ2-3, the V gene TRBV29-1; D call uncertain. This CDR3 is built from 11 residues. The ends were cut back, 2 bases at V and 3 bases at J, with 3 bases in the middle. Per the germline V gene, CDR1 is SQVTM and CDR2 is ANQGSEA. As DNA, the CDR3 is TGCAGCGTTGAACAGACAGATACGCAGTATTTT. It specifies CSVEQTDTQYF.

This clonotype showed up many times. The V call is TRBV19, the J call TRBJ1-2; D may be TRBD1 (5 bases). The ends were cut back, 3 bases at V and 2 bases at J, with 10 bases in the middle. The CDR3 loop spans 14 amino acids. CDR1 and CDR2 from the germline V gene are LNHDA and SQIVND (reference sequence). CDR3 coding DNA: TGTGCCAGTAGTATGCTGGGGCCAAACTATGGCTACACCTTC. Protein sequence: CASSMLGPNYGYTF.

This clonotype has only a few counts. The chain has TRBV7-9 and TRBJ2-2, with D hard to call. Trimming pared 1 base from V and 1 base from J, leaving 13 bases between. The length of the CDR3 is 17 residues. CDR1 and CDR2 from the germline V gene are SEHNR and FQNEAQ (reference sequence). The CDR3 loop is CASSLGARTGNTGELFF. The CDR3 bases are TGTGCCAGCAGCTTAGGGGCGAGGACCGGGAACACCGGGGAGCTGTTTTTT.

This clonotype has at least ten counts. The chain recombines TRBV19 with TRBJ2-2; possibly TRBD2 for D (5 bases). The V and J ends lost 5 bases and 1 base respectively, with 14 bases between them. There are 16 residues in the CDR3. Germline CDR1 LNHDA, CDR2 SQIVND (reference sequence). This CDR3 reads CASSSLAGMNTGELFF. The CDR3, as DNA: TGTGCCAGTAGTTCCTTGGCGGGCATGAACACCGGGGAGCTGTTTTTT.

In this sample, this clonotype turned up many times. The chain employs TRBV10-3 and TRBJ2-7; D ambiguous. Germline CDR1 reads ENHRY; CDR2 reads SYGVKD. Deletions cut 10 bases from V and 7 bases from J, with 20 bases between. The CDR3 has 13 residues. CDR3 loop: CATDSDGLGEQYF. The CDR3 bases are TGTGCCACGGATTCGGACGGCCTTGGGGAGCAGTACTTC.